This T cell receptor beta chain derives from a study of T cell repertoires in cytomegalovirus infection. About the study: CMV infection and matching HLA type were both indicated by public TCR beta signatures.

This clonotype was detected ten times or more. Its cognate antigen is unknown. TCRdb itself ran the reads through MiXCR, one entry per CDR3 protein. This sample has approximately 140,000 distinct CDR3 sequences; roughly a quarter occur once, and the top ten carry 34%. Trimming at V came to 7 bases and at J to 2 bases, leaving 6 bases not matched to a gene. This CDR3 spans 15 amino acids. Germline V gene data show CDR1 as LNHDA and CDR2 as SQIVND (reference sequence). Study-level results: Frequencies of public TCR beta families were cumulated, and this identified carriers of CMV plus the relevant HLA. HLA-C-restricted CMV clonotypes gave the most frequent clonotype in two of eight donors.

The rearrangement uses TRBV19 and TRBJ1-1; 11 bases match TRBD1. The specimen was PBMCs, sequenced either directly or after in vitro stimulation (not recorded which). This TCR came from a human donor in good health (CMV status not recorded). Some clones in this sample may be carry-over from other donors' samples. CDR3 in DNA: TGTGCCAGTACCTACGGACAGGGGGCTAACACTGAAGCTTTCTTT. Protein sequence: CASTYGQGANTEAFF.